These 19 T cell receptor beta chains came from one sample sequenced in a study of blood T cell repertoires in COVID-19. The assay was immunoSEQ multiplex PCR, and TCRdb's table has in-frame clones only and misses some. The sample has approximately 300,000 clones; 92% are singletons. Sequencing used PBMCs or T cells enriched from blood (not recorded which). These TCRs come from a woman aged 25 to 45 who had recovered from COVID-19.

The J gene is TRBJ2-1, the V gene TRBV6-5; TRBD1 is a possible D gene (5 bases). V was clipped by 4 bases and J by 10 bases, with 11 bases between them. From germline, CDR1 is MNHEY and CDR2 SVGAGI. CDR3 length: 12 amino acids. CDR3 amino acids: CASSFREGEQFF. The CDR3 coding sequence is TGTGCCAGCAGTTTCAGGGAAGGCGAGCAGTTCTTC.

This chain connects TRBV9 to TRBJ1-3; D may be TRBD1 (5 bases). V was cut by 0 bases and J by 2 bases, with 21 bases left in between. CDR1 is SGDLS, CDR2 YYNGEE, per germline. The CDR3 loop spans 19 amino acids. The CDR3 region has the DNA TGTGCCAGCAGCGTAGGGCCCGGGGACGGACGGAGGGCTGGAAACACCATATATTTT. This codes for CASSVGPGDGRRAGNTIYF.

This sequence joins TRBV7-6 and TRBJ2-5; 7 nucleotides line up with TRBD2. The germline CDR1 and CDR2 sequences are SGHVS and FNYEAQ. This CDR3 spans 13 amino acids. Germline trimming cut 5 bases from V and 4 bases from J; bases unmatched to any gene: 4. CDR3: CASSPGGRETQYF. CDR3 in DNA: TGTGCCAGCAGCCCGGGGGGTCGAGAGACCCAGTACTTC. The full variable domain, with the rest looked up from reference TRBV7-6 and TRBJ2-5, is GAGVSQSPRYKVTKRGQDVALRCDPISGHVSLYWYRQALGQGPEFLTYFNYEAQQDKSGLPNDRFSAERPEGSISTLTIQRTEQRDSAMYRCASSPGGRETQYFGPGTRLLVL.

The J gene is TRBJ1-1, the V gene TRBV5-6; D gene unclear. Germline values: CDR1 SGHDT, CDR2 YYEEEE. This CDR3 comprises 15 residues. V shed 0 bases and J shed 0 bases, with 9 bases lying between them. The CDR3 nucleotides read TGTGCCAGCAGCTTGGATCTGAGTATGAACACTGAAGCTTTCTTT. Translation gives CASSLDLSMNTEAFF.

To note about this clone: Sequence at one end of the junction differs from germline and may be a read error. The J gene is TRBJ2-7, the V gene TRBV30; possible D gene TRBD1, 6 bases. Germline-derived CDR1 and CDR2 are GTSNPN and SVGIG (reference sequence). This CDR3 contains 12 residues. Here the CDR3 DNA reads TGTGCCTCAATGACAGGAAACTTCGTTGGGGTCTTC. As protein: CASMTGNFVGVF.

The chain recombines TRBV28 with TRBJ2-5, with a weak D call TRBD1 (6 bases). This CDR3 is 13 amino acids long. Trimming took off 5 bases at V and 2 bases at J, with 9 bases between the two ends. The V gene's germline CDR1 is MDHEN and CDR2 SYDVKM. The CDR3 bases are TGTGCCAGCAGTAGACAGGATCAAGAGACCCAGTACTTC. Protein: CASSRQDQETQYF.

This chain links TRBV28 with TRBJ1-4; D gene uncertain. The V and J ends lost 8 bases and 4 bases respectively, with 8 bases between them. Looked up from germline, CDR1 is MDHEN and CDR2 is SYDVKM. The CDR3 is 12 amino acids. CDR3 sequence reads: CASSGNNEKLFF. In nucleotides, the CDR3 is TGTGCCAGCTCCGGGAATAATGAAAAACTGTTTTTT.

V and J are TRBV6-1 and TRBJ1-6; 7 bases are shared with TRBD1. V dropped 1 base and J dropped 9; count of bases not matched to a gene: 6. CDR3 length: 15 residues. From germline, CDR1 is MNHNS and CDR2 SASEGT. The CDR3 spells CASSEGVGGGSPLHF. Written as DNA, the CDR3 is TGTGCCAGCAGTGAAGGTGTAGGGGGCGGTTCACCCCTCCACTTT.

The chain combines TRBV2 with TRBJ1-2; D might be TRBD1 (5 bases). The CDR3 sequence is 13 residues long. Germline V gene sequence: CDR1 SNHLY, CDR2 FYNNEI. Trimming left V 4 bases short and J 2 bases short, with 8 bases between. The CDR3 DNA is TGTGCCAGCAGTGCGGGGGAGAACTATGGCTACACCTTC. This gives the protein CASSAGENYGYTF.

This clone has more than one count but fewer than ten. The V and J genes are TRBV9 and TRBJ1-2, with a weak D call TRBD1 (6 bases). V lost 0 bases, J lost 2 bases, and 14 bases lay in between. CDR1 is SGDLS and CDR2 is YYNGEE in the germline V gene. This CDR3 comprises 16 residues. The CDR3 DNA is TGTGCCAGCAGCGTAGACGGGGGGCCGGGGAACTATGGCTACACCTTC. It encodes CASSVDGGPGNYGYTF.

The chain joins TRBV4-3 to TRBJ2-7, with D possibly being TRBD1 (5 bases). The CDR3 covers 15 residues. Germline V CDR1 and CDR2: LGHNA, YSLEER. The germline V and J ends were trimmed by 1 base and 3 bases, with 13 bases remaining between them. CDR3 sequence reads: CASSQGLGQDYEQYF. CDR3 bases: TGCGCCAGCAGCCAAGGTCTGGGGCAGGACTACGAGCAGTACTTC.

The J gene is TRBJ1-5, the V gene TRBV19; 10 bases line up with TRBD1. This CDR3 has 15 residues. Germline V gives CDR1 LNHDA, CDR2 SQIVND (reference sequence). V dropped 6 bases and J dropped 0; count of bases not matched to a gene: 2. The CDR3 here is CASRWTGGSNQPQHF. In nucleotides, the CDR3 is TGTGCCAGTAGGTGGACAGGGGGTAGCAATCAGCCCCAGCATTTT.

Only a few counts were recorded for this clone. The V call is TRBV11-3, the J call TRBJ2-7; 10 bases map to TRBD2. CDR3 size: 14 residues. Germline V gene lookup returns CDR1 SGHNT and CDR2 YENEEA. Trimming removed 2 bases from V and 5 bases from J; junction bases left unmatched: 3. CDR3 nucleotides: TGTGCCAGCAGCTTACCGGGACTAGCGAACGAGCAGTACTTC. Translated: CASSLPGLANEQYF. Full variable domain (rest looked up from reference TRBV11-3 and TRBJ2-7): EAGVVQSPRYKIIEKKQPVAFWCNPISGHNTLYWYLQNLGQGPELLIRYENEEAVDDSQLPKDRFSAERLKGVDSTLKIQPAELGDSAVYLCASSLPGLANEQYFGPGTRLTVT.

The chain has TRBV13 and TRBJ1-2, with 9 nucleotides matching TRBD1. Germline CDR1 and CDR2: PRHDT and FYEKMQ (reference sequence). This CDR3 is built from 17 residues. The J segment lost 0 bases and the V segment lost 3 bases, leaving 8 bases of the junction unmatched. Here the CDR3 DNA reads TGTGCCAGCAGCTTTCGGCGGGACAGGGCGGCTAACTATGGCTACACCTTC. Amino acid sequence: CASSFRRDRAANYGYTF.

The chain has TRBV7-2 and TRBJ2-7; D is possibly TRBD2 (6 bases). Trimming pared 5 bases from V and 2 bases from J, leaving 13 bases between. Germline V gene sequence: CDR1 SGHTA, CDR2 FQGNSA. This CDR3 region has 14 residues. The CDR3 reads CASSPGLPAYEQYF. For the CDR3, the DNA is TGTGCCAGCAGCCCGGGACTCCCCGCCTACGAGCAGTACTTC.

The CDR3: CASSRPSVGAGELFF. Here the CDR3 DNA reads TGTGCCAGCAGTCGACCTAGCGTGGGGGCCGGGGAGCTGTTTTTT. The chain recombines TRBV6-2 or TRBV6-3 with TRBJ2-2; tentative D call: TRBD2 (6 bases). The CDR3 sequence is 15 residues long. CDR1 is MNHEY, CDR2 SVGEGT, per germline. Trimming left V 5 bases short and J 6 bases short, with 16 bases between.

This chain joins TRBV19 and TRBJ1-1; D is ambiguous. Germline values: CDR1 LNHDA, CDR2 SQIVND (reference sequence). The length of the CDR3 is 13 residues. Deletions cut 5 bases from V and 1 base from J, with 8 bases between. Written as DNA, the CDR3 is TGTGCCAGTAGTGCTGGCCGGAACACTGAAGCTTTCTTT. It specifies CASSAGRNTEAFF.

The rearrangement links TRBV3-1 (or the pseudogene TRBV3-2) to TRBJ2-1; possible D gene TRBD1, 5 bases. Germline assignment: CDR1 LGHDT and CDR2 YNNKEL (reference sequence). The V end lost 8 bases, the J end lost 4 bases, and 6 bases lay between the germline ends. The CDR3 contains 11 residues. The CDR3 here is CASGAYNEQFF. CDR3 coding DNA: TGTGCCAGCGGGGCTTACAATGAGCAGTTCTTC.

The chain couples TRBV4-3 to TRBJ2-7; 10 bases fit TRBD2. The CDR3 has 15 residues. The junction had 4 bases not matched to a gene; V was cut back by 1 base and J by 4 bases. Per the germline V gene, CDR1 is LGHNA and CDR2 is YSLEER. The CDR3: CASSQGASGSYEQYF. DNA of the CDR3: TGCGCCAGCAGCCAAGGTGCTAGCGGGAGTTACGAGCAGTACTTC.